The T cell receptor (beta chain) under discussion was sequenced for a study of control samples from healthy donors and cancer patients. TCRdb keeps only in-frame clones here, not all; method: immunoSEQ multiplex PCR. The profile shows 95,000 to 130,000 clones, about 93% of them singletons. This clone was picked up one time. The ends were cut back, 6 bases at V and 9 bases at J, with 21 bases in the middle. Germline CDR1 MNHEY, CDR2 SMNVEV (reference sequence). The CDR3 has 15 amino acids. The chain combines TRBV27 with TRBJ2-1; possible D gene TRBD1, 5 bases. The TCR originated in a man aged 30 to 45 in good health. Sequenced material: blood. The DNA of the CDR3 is TGTGCCAGCAGCCCCCGGAAGACAGTTTTTCCTGAGCAGTTCTTC. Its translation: CASSPRKTVFPEQFF.